This TCR beta chain is drawn from a study of blood T cell repertoires in COVID-19. Study-level information: There were acute and convalescent COVID-19 samples, and they came from the United States, Italy and Spain.

Participants, roughly 18 to 89 years old, spanned approximately 25 US areas. A COVID-19 case had been met by exposed participants during the 2 weeks before study entry. Germline V CDR1 and CDR2: SGHDN, FVKESK. Trimming removed 2 bases from V and 5 bases from J; junction bases left unmatched: 6. The CDR3 covers 15 residues. In the authors' methods: How many nucleated cells were present was estimated from reference gene primer amplification. The table came from immunoSEQ multiplex PCR; TCRdb's copy has only in-frame clones and leaves some out. V, J and clone size derive from that table, while D and trimming were established from the DNA sequence. The sample includes some 180,000 clones, about 80% seen only once; the top ten take around 15%.

This chain uses TRBV14 with TRBJ2-7; 10 bases fit TRBD2. Sample: PBMCs or T cells enriched from blood (not recorded which). The sequence was obtained from a man in his sixties who had been exposed to COVID-19. The CDR3 coding sequence is TGTGCCAGCAGCCAATGGGGACTAGCGTCCAACGAGCAGTACTTC. Amino acid sequence: CASSQWGLASNEQYF.